Following are 12 T cell receptor beta chains from one sample sequenced in a study of T cells in Graves' hyperthyroidism and ophthalmopathy (dated by TCRdb to the late 2010s). The library came from multiplex PCR. Sequenced on an Illumina HiSeq 2000. The TCR beta CDR3 regions were amplified from the RNA transcripts. For the first round of RT-PCR on the TCR CDR3, the HTBI primer set was used together with the Qiagen OneStep RT-PCR kit. Clones were called with MiXCR by TCRdb after fastp trimmed the public reads at Q25, and only in-frame beta chains were retained. Duplicate CDR3 protein sequences are folded into a single record with the most common DNA and genes. Present in this sample are 300,000 to 450,000 distinct CDR3 sequences, approximately 15% of which were seen just once. The ten largest clones take up 11% of the sample. Specimen: blood. The receptors stem from a woman aged 60-75 years with Graves' hyperthyroidism.

This clonotype was seen at least ten times. The V and J genes are TRBV24-1 and TRBJ1-5, with D uncertain. The CDR3 extends over 14 amino acids. Trimming shortened V by 5 bases and J by 4 bases, and 11 bases separated the two germline ends. Germline loops: CDR1 KGHDR, CDR2 SFDVKD. For the CDR3, the DNA is TGTGCCACCAGTGGTGCTGGGCCTAATCAGCCCCAGCATTTT. Translation: CATSGAGPNQPQHF.

The V and J genes are TRBV11-3 and TRBJ2-3; D is ambiguous. This CDR3 is 15 amino acids long. The V end lost 1 base, the J end lost 4 bases, and 12 bases lay between the germline ends. Per the germline V gene, CDR1 is SGHNT and CDR2 is YENEEA. The CDR3 here is CASSLATDPADTQYF. CDR3 bases: TGTGCCAGCAGCTTAGCGACGGACCCTGCAGATACGCAGTATTTT.

This clonotype was counted at least ten times. The junction does not match germline at one end; this may be a read error. This chain joins TRBV5-1 and TRBJ2-3; perhaps TRBD1 as D (7 bases). CDR3 size: 17 residues. The germline gives CDR1 SGHRS, CDR2 YFSETQ. The CDR3 nucleotides are TGCGCCAGCACCTTGGTAGGGGGGACAGCCTCCACAGATACGCAGTATTTT. Protein product: CASTLVGGTASTDTQYF.

The chain recombines TRBV19 with TRBJ1-6; possible D gene TRBD1, 6 bases. Trimming took off 8 bases at V and 7 bases at J, with 12 bases between the two ends. CDR1 and CDR2 (germline): LNHDA, SQIVND (reference sequence). The CDR3 runs to 13 residues. CDR3 DNA sequence: TGTGCCAGTGTTAGGACAGCAAATTCACCCCTCCACTTT. This sequence encodes CASVRTANSPLHF.

The chain links TRBV7-9 to TRBJ1-2; D is undetermined. Trimming removed 7 bases from V and 1 base from J, with 10 bases in between. This CDR3 is built from 13 residues. The germline V gene has CDR1 SEHNR and CDR2 FQNEAQ (reference sequence). The CDR3 DNA sequence: TGTGCCAGCACCCTAGACGATAACTATGGCTACACCTTC. Its translation is CASTLDDNYGYTF.

The table lists this clonotype with a count of one. The CDR3 DNA reads as TGTGCCAGCAGATATAGCGGAAGCTCCTACAATGAGCAGTTCTTC. The encoded protein is CASRYSGSSYNEQFF. The rearrangement uses TRBV11-2 and TRBJ2-1; D may be TRBD2 (6 bases). The CDR3 has 15 residues. Germline CDR1 reads SGHAT; CDR2 reads FQNNGV. V was pared by 6 bases and J by 0 bases, with 12 bases between.

There are a few counts of this clonotype. The chain links TRBV10-3 to TRBJ2-2; tentatively, D is TRBD1 (5 bases). The CDR3 loop spans 15 amino acids. V lost 11 bases, J lost 1 base, and 17 bases lay in between. In germline, CDR1 is ENHRY, CDR2 SYGVKD. CDR3 region: CAGSAGYGNTGELFF. Written as DNA, the CDR3 is TGTGCCGGCAGTGCAGGGTACGGGAACACCGGGGAGCTGTTTTTT.

This clonotype was recorded many times. CDR3 amino acids: CASSQGNEKLFF. CDR3 DNA: TGTGCCAGCAGCCAAGGAAATGAAAAACTGTTTTTT. The V and J genes are TRBV3-1 and TRBJ1-4; no clear D. Germline V gives CDR1 LGHDT, CDR2 YNNKEL (reference sequence). V lost 1 base and J lost 5, with 2 bases in between. The CDR3 runs 12 residues.

Details on this clonotype: This may come from a read error, since a much larger clone is one base off. The J gene is TRBJ1-1, the V gene TRBV7-9; no reliable D call. Germline-derived CDR1 and CDR2 are SEHNR and FQNEAQ (reference sequence). CDR3 size: 13 residues. The CDR3 nucleotides read TGTGCCAGCGGCTTAGGCGATAACACTGAAGCTTTCTTT. Its protein is CASGLGDNTEAFF.

This clonotype was picked up many times. V gene TRBV5-1 combines with J gene TRBJ1-1, with a weak D call TRBD1 (5 bases). The V and J ends lost 4 bases and 1 base respectively, with 11 bases between them. This CDR3 has 14 residues. Per the germline V gene, CDR1 is SGHRS and CDR2 is YFSETQ. In DNA form, the CDR3 reads TGCGCCAGCAGCACAGGAACCCCGAACACTGAAGCTTTCTTT. Translated: CASSTGTPNTEAFF.

The chain recombines TRBV3-1 with TRBJ2-2; 8 bases fit TRBD2. V lost 10 bases to trimming and J lost 3 bases; unmatched junction nucleotides: 10. Germline V lookup: CDR1 LGHDT, CDR2 YNNKEL (reference sequence). This CDR3 is 15 amino acids long. The CDR3 nucleotides are TGTGCCACTTCGCTCGGTAGCGGGGACACCGGGGAGCTGTTTTTT. Protein: CATSLGSGDTGELFF.

There are many counts of this clonotype. The chain carries TRBV20-1 and TRBJ1-1, with 11 bases lining up with TRBD1. The CDR3 covers 14 residues. Germline CDR1 reads DFQATT; CDR2 reads SNEGSKA (reference sequence). The V segment lost 1 base and the J segment 7 bases; nucleotides outside the gene matches: 5. CDR3 in DNA: TGCAGTGCTAGAGCCCGGACAGGGGGCTATGAAGCTTTCTTT. This sequence encodes CSARARTGGYEAFF.